This T cell receptor beta chain appears in the sequencing data of a study of shared clonotypes between healthy human individuals. Clones were read by immunoSEQ multiplex PCR, and TCRdb kept only the in-frame ones, dropping some. The sample holds millions of clones, approximately 94% seen once. Broader study findings: The study found lower generation probabilities in non-shared clonotypes than in those shared by all four donors.

About this clone itself: Its antigen is not identified.

Looked up from germline, CDR1 is MRHNA and CDR2 is SNTAGT. The CDR3 has 12 residues. V lost 0 bases, J lost 6 bases, and 6 bases lay in between. In the naive CD8 group, cells lacked CD45RO and were positively selected for CCR7, so terminally differentiated effector memory CD45RA+ cells were left out. The chain combines TRBV6-4 with TRBJ2-7; D gene uncertain. Sequenced sample: naive CD8+ T cells sorted from blood. The TCR originated in a man younger than 30 in good health. The CDR3: CASSDSGGEQYF. The CDR3 nucleotides read TGTGCCAGCAGTGACTCTGGTGGCGAGCAGTACTTC.